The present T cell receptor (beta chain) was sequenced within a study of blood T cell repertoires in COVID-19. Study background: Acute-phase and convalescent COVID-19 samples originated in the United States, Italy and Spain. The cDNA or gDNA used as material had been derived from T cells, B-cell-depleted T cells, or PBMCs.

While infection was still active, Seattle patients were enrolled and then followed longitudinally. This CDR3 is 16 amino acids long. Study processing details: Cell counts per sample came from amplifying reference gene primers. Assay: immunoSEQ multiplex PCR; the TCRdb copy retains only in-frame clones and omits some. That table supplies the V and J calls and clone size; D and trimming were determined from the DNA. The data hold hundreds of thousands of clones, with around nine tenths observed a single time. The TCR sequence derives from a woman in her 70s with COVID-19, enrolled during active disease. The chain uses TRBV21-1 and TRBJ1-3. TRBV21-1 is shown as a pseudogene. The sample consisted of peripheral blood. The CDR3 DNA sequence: TGTGCCAGCAGCAAAGTATTCCGGAGCTCTGGAAACACCATATATTTT. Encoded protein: CASSKVFRSSGNTIYF.